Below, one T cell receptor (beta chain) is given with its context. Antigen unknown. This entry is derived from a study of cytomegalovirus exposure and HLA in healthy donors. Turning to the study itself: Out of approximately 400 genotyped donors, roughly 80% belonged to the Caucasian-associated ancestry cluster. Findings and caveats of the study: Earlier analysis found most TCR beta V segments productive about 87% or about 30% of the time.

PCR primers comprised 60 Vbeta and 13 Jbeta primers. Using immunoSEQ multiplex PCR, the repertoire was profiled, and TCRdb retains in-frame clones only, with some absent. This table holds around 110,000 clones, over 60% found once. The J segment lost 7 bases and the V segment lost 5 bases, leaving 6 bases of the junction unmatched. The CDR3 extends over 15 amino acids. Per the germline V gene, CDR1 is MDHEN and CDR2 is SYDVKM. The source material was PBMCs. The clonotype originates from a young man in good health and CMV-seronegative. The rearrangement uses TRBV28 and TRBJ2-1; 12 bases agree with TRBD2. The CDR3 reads CASSPTSGRGNEQFF. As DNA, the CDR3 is TGTGCCAGCAGTCCGACTAGCGGGAGAGGGAATGAGCAGTTCTTC.